A single sample is the source of the 16 T cell receptor beta chains below, sequenced in a study of shared clonotypes between healthy human individuals. Positive CCR7 selection of CD45RO-negative cells yielded the naive CD8 cells, and terminally differentiated effector memory CD45RA+ cells were excluded. Some clones are missing from TCRdb's copy, which holds only in-frame ones; the method was immunoSEQ multiplex PCR. The sample includes 2 million to 2.5 million clones, 85% to 95% of them seen just once. The specimen was naive CD8+ T cells from PBMCs. The receptors derive from a man in his late teens or twenties in good health. Some clones in this sample may be carry-over from other donors' samples.

A remark on this clone: The identical CDR3 is also encoded by other nucleotide sequences in the sample. V and J are TRBV27 and TRBJ2-1, with D unclear. V was pared by 5 bases and J by 6 bases, with 8 bases between. The CDR3 runs to 12 residues. Per the germline V gene, CDR1 is MNHEY and CDR2 is SMNVEV (reference sequence). The CDR3 sequence: CASSPQGNEQFF. The CDR3 coding sequence is TGTGCCAGCAGTCCCCAAGGCAATGAGCAGTTCTTC.

For this clone: The sample contains more than one DNA sequence encoding this CDR3. This chain links TRBV4-1 with TRBJ1-5; TRBD1 aligns across 11 bases. Germline loops: CDR1 MGHRA, CDR2 YSYEKL. Trimming cost V 1 base and J 6 bases; bases outside gene matches: 2. The CDR3 is 15 amino acids. The CDR3 spells CASSQGTGGGQPQHF. The CDR3 nucleotides are TGCGCCAGCAGCCAAGGGACAGGGGGCGGTCAGCCCCAGCATTTT.

The genes are TRBV4-3 and TRBJ2-1; 8 bases are a match to TRBD2. The CDR3 totals 14 residues. Germline CDR1 and CDR2: LGHNA and YSLEER. V shed 1 base, J shed 9 bases, and the junction held 5 bases outside the gene matches. The CDR3 DNA sequence: TGCGCCAGCAGCCAAGGACTAGCGTCAAGTGAGCAGTTCTTC. Protein product: CASSQGLASSEQFF.

The CDR3, as DNA: TGCGCCAGCAGTTGGGACAGGGTCGGCGAGCAGTACTTC. Translated, it gives CASSWDRVGEQYF. The chain is built from TRBV5-1 and TRBJ2-7, with 9 positions matching TRBD1. V was clipped by 5 bases and J by 6 bases; unmatched bases: 6. Germline V gene sequence: CDR1 SGHRS, CDR2 YFSETQ. CDR3 length: 13 residues.

The chain joins TRBV29-1 to TRBJ2-5, with TRBD2 identical over 7 bases. The V and J ends lost 4 bases and 4 bases, in that order; junction bases with no gene match: 3. The germline V gene encodes CDR1 SQVTM and CDR2 ANQGSEA. The CDR3 loop spans 12 amino acids. The CDR3 nucleotides are TGCAGCGTTGCAGGGAGGGGAGAGACCCAGTACTTC. Amino acid sequence: CSVAGRGETQYF.

Details on this clone: The sample holds other DNA sequences that translate to the same CDR3. The V and J genes are TRBV9 and TRBJ1-3; weak D call: TRBD1 (6 bases). Germline V gene lookup returns CDR1 SGDLS and CDR2 YYNGEE. V was shortened by 4 bases and J by 0 bases, with 11 bases between the two germline ends. The CDR3 is 15 amino acids. DNA for the CDR3: TGTGCCAGCAGCCCTACAGGGTCCTCTGGAAACACCATATATTTT. Amino acid sequence: CASSPTGSSGNTIYF. The full variable domain, completed using reference TRBV9 and TRBJ1-3, is DSGVTQTPKHLITATGQRVTLRCSPRSGDLSVYWYQQSLDQGLQFLIQYYNGEERAKGNILERFSAQQFPDLHSELNLSSLELGDSALYFCASSPTGSSGNTIYFGEGSWLTVV.

This sequence joins TRBV27 and TRBJ2-1; D remains unclear. Deletions cut 6 bases from V and 9 bases from J, with 9 bases between. CDR3 length: 11 residues. From germline, CDR1 is MNHEY and CDR2 SMNVEV (reference sequence). CDR3 sequence: CASRAKTEQFF. Written as DNA, the CDR3 is TGTGCCAGCAGGGCGAAAACTGAGCAGTTCTTC.

The chain couples TRBV6-1 to TRBJ2-7; 10 bases line up with TRBD2. Trimming removed 3 bases from V and 3 bases from J; junction bases left unmatched: 2. Per germline, CDR1 MNHNS and CDR2 SASEGT. The CDR3 spans 14 residues. In nucleotides, the CDR3 is TGTGCCAGCAGTGAGGGACTAGCGAACTACGAGCAGTACTTC. This encodes CASSEGLANYEQYF.

V and J are TRBV14 and TRBJ1-1; 12 nucleotides agree with TRBD1. This CDR3 spans 17 amino acids. The germline V gene encodes CDR1 SGHDN and CDR2 FVKESK. V was pared by 7 bases and J by 3 bases, with 12 bases of the junction left unmatched. The chain's CDR3 is CASTMRGQGAFDTEAFF. DNA of the CDR3: TGTGCCAGCACCATGCGGGGACAGGGGGCTTTCGACACTGAAGCTTTCTTT. The full variable domain, with the rest looked up from reference TRBV14 and TRBJ1-1, is EAGVTQFPSHSVIEKGQTVTLRCDPISGHDNLYWYRRVMGKEIKFLLHFVKESKQDESGMPNNRFLAERTGGTYSTLKVQPAELEDSGVYFCASTMRGQGAFDTEAFFGQGTRLTVV.

V gene TRBV27 combines with J gene TRBJ2-7; D gene ambiguous. V lost 4 bases to trimming and J lost 2 bases, with 6 bases between them. The CDR3 contains 12 residues. CDR1 is MNHEY and CDR2 is SMNVEV in the germline V gene (reference sequence). The DNA of the CDR3 is TGTGCCAGCAGTTCTCTACCCTACGAGCAGTACTTC. It encodes CASSSLPYEQYF.

This clone showed up just a few times. The gene calls are TRBV7-9 and TRBJ1-5, with a possible D match to TRBD1 (6 bases). This CDR3 region has 15 residues. Between the trimmed V and J ends, which lost 6 bases and 0 bases, there was a span of 12 bases. Germline lookup yields CDR1 SEHNR and CDR2 FQNEAQ (reference sequence). The CDR3 loop is CASSMGGGSNQPQHF. Written as DNA, the CDR3 is TGTGCCAGCAGTATGGGAGGGGGTAGCAATCAGCCCCAGCATTTT.

The V gene is TRBV9, the J gene TRBJ1-2; tentatively, D is TRBD1 (5 bases). The CDR3 runs to 16 residues. Germline V lookup: CDR1 SGDLS, CDR2 YYNGEE. Between the trimmed V and J ends, which lost 4 bases and 4 bases, there was a span of 20 bases. The CDR3 nucleotides read TGTGCCAGCAGCACGTCTACCAGAGGGACGACCTATGGCTACACCTTC. As protein: CASSTSTRGTTYGYTF. Combining the CDR3 with reference TRBV9 and TRBJ1-2 gives the whole variable domain DSGVTQTPKHLITATGQRVTLRCSPRSGDLSVYWYQQSLDQGLQFLIQYYNGEERAKGNILERFSAQQFPDLHSELNLSSLELGDSALYFCASSTSTRGTTYGYTFGSGTRLTVV.

This clone was recorded only once. The chain is built from TRBV4-1 and TRBJ2-7; D unclear. This CDR3 contains 14 residues. Per the germline V gene, CDR1 is MGHRA and CDR2 is YSYEKL. The V gene lost 1 base and the J gene lost 4 bases, with 11 bases spanning the gap. In DNA, the CDR3 is TGCGCCAGCAGCCAAGTGTCGGCAGTATACGAGCAGTACTTC. Translation: CASSQVSAVYEQYF.

The chain combines TRBV6-6 with TRBJ2-7; perhaps TRBD1 as D (5 bases). CDR3 size: 15 residues. Germline CDR1 is MNHNY and CDR2 is SVGAGI (reference sequence). Trimming removed 2 bases from V and 7 bases from J, with 18 bases in between. CDR3: CASSYVTGLSEEQYF. In DNA form, the CDR3 reads TGTGCCAGCAGTTACGTCACAGGTCTGTCTGAAGAGCAGTACTTC.

This clone has only one observation. This chain connects TRBV9 to TRBJ2-1; no definite D call. V was clipped by 4 bases and J by 0 bases, with 14 bases between them. This CDR3 contains 16 residues. Germline loops: CDR1 SGDLS, CDR2 YYNGEE. This CDR3 is CASSLGLVSSYNEQFF. CDR3 nucleotides: TGTGCCAGCAGCCTGGGTCTGGTGAGCTCCTACAATGAGCAGTTCTTC.

As concerns this clone: Different DNA sequences within this sample yield the same CDR3. The chain is built from TRBV9 and TRBJ2-6; the D is unclear. Germline V gene sequence: CDR1 SGDLS, CDR2 YYNGEE. V lost 4 bases to trimming and J lost 1 base, with 3 bases between them. CDR3 length equals 13 residues. CDR3 sequence: CASSKSGANVLTF. Written as DNA, the CDR3 is TGTGCCAGCAGCAAATCTGGGGCCAACGTCCTGACTTTC.